The clone carrying this T cell receptor (beta chain) was found many times. Its specificity is not known. Through Arm-PCR of CDR3 regions and iRepertoire HTBI primers, TCR beta libraries were built. Via MiXCR, TCRdb re-called the multiplex PCR reads, giving one row per CDR3 protein. The table records some 340,000 distinct CDR3 sequences, 12% of them present only once. Time point described: newly diagnosed GD, antithyroid drugs for less than 3 months. Construction of the TCR library relied on RNA isolated from PBMCs. Graves' disease diagnoses followed American Thyroid Association guidelines. Approximately 8.6-milliliter peripheral blood samples went into EDTA tubes. The entry originates in a study of regulatory T cells in long-lasting Graves disease. Study results and caveats: Blood alone, not thyroid tissue, was studied.

The CDR3 runs to 17 residues. V lost 0 bases and J lost 0, with 13 bases in between. Germline CDR1 reads SGHKS; CDR2 reads YYEKEE (reference sequence). This sample also appeared in a second study, on T cells in Graves' hyperthyroidism and ophthalmopathy. From that paper: Graves' hyperthyroidism showing no ophthalmopathy progression within 18 months was considered stable.

The starting material was peripheral blood mononuclear cells (PBMCs), obtained at new diagnosis, from a patient treated with antithyroid drugs. The chain is built from TRBV5-5 and TRBJ2-1; unclear D gene. The receptor was isolated from a woman between 18 and 30 years old with Graves disease. CDR3 nucleotide sequence: TGTGCCAGCAGCTTGGATGTTCTCCTAAGCTCCTACAATGAGCAGTTCTTC. Residues: CASSLDVLLSSYNEQFF. The full variable domain, its missing parts supplied by reference TRBV5-5 and TRBJ2-1, is DAGVTQSPTHLIKTRGQQVTLRCSPISGHKSVSWYQQVLGQGPQFIFQYYEKEERGRGNFPDRFSARQFPNYSSELNVNALLLGDSALYLCASSLDVLLSSYNEQFFGPGTRLTVL.